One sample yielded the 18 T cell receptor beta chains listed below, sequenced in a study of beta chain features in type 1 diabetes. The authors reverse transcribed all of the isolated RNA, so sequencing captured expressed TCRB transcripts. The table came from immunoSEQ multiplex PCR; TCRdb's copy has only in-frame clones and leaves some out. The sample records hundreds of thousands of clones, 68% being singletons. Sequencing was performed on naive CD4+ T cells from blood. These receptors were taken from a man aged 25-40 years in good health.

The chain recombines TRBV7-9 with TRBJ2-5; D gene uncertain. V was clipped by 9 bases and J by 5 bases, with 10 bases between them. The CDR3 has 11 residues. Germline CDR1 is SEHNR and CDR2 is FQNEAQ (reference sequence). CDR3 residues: CASQRTETQYF. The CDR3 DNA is TGTGCCAGTCAACGAACGGAGACCCAGTACTTC.

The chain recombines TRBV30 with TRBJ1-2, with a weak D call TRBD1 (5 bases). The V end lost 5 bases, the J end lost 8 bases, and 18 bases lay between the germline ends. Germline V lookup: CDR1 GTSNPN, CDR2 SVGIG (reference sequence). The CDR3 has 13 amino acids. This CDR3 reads CAWGPGGGDGYTF. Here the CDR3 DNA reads TGTGCCTGGGGACCCGGAGGTGGGGACGGCTACACCTTC.

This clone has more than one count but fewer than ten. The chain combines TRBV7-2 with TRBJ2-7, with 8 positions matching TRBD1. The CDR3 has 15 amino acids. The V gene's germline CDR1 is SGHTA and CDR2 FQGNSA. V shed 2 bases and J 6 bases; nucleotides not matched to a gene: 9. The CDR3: CASSLQAGGRIEQYF. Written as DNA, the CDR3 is TGTGCCAGCAGCTTACAGGCAGGGGGCCGGATCGAGCAGTACTTC.

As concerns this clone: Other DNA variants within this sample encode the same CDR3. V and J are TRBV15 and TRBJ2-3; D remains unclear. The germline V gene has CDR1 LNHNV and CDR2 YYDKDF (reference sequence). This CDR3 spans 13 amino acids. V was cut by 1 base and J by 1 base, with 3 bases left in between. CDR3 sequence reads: CATSRAGTDTQYF. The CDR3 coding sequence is TGTGCCACCAGCAGAGCAGGCACAGATACGCAGTATTTT.

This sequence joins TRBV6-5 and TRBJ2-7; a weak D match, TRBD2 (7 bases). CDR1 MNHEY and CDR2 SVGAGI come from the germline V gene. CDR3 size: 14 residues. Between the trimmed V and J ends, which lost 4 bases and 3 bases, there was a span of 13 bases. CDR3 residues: CASSSQGTIYEQYF. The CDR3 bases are TGTGCCAGCAGTTCCCAGGGGACTATCTACGAGCAGTACTTC.

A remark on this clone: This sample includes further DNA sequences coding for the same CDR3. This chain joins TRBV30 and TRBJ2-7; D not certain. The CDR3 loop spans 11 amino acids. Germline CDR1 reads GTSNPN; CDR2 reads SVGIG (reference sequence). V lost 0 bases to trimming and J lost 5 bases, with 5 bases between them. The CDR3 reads CAWSVRDEQYF. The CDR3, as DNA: TGTGCCTGGAGTGTAAGGGACGAGCAGTACTTC.

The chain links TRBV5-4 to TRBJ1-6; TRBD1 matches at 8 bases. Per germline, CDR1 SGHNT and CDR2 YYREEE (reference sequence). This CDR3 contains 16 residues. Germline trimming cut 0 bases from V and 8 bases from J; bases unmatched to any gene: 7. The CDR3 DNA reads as TGTGCCAGCAGCTTGGGGGCAGGGGGCGAATATTCACCCCTCCACTTT. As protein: CASSLGAGGEYSPLHF.

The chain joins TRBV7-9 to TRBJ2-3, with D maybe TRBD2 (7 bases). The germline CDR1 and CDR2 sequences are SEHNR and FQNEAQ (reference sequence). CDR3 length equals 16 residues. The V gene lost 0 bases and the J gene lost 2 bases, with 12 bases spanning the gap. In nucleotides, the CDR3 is TGTGCCAGCAGCTTAGCGAGTCGGGGGGCCACAGATACGCAGTATTTT. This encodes CASSLASRGATDTQYF.

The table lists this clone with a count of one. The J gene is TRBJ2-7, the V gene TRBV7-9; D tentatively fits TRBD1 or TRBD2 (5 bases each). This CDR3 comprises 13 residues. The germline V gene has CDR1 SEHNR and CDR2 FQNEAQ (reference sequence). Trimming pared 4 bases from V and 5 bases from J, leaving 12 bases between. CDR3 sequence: CASSSRGPDEQYF. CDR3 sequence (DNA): TGTGCCAGCAGCTCTCGGGGACCAGACGAGCAGTACTTC.

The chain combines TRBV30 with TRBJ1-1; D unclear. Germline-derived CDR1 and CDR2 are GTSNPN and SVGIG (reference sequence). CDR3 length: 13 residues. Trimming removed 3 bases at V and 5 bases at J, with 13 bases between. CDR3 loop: CAWRSTGSTEAFF. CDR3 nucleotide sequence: TGTGCCTGGAGATCAACCGGGAGTACTGAAGCTTTCTTT.

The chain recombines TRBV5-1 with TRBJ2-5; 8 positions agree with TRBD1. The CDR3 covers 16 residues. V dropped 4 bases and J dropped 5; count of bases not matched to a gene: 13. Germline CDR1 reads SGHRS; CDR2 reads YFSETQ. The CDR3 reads CASSDTRTGLVETQYF. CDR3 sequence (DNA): TGCGCCAGCAGCGATACCCGGACAGGGTTGGTGGAGACCCAGTACTTC. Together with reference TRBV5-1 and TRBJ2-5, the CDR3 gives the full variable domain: KAGVTQTPRYLIKTRGQQVTLSCSPISGHRSVSWYQQTPGQGLQFLFEYFSETQRNKGNFPGRFSGRQFSNSRSEMNVSTLELGDSALYLCASSDTRTGLVETQYFGPGTRLLVL.

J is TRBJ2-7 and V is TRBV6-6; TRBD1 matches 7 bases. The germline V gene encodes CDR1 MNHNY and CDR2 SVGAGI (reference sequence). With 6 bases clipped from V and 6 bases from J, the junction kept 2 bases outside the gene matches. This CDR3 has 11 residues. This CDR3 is CASRRQGEQYF. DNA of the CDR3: TGTGCCAGCAGGCGACAGGGCGAGCAGTACTTC.

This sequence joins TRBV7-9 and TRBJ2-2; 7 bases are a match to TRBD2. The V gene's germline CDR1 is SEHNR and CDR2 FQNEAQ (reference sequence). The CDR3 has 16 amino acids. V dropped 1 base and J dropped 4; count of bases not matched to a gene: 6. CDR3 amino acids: CASSLEAGVPTGELFF. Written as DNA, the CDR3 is TGTGCCAGCAGCTTAGAGGCGGGAGTACCCACCGGGGAGCTGTTTTTT.

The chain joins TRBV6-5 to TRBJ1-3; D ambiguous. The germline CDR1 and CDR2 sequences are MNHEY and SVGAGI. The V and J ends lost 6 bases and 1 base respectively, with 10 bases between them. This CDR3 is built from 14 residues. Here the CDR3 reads CASSRSRSGNTIYF. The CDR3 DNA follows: TGTGCCAGCAGCCGGTCAAGGTCTGGAAACACCATATATTTT.

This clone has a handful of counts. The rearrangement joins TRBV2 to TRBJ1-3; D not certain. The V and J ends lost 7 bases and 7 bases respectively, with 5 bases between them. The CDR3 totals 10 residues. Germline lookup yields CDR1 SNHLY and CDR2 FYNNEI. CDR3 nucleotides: TGTGCCAGCAAGGGTAACACCATATATTTT. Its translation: CASKGNTIYF.

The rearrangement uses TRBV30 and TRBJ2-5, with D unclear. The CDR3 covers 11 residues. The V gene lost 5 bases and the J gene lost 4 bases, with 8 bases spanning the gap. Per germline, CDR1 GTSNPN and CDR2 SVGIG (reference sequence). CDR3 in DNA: TGTGCCTGGGTAGACCGAGAGACCCAGTACTTC. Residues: CAWVDRETQYF.

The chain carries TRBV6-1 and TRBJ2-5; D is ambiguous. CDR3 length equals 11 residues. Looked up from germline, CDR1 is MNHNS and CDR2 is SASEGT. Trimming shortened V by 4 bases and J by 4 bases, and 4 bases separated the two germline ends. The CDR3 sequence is CASSVRETQYF. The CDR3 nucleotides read TGTGCCAGCAGTGTGAGAGAGACCCAGTACTTC.

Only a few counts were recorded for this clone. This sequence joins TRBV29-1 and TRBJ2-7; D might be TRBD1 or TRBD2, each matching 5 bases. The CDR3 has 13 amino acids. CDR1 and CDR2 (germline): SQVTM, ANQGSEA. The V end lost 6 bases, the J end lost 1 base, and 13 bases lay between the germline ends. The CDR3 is CSVGTLHSYEQYF. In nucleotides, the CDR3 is TGCAGCGTGGGGACGCTCCATTCCTACGAGCAGTACTTC.